The text below deals with one TCR beta chain. Its antigen is unidentified. The data originate from a study of graft-versus-host responses after intestinal transplantation. Study-level information: Tacrolimus and steroids were given for 2 to 3 years to all recipients after anti-thymocyte globulin induction. General study results and limits: With peak circulating GvH clone levels came an association with early post-transplant HvG declines. Detection of GvH clones occurred in recipient marrow, and some had their first appearance in ileum or blood. Across patients carrying graft-donor T cell macrochimerism, allografts held high graft-versus-host to host-versus-graft clonal ratios.

Clones were read by immunoSEQ multiplex PCR, and TCRdb kept only the in-frame ones, dropping some. The sample has about 98,000 clones; about 82% are singletons. CDR1 MNHNS and CDR2 SASEGT come from the germline V gene. The CDR3 is 13 amino acids. V lost 7 bases and J lost 5, with 12 bases in between. This sequence originates from a human patient who received an intestinal transplant, so some T cells may come from the graft donor. This rearrangement joins TRBV6-1 to TRBJ1-5; maybe TRBD1 (5 bases). The specimen comprised PBMCs, sampled 255 days after intestinal transplant. For the CDR3, the DNA is TGTGCCAGCATGTGGGGCTACGATCAGCCCCAGCATTTT. As protein: CASMWGYDQPQHF.